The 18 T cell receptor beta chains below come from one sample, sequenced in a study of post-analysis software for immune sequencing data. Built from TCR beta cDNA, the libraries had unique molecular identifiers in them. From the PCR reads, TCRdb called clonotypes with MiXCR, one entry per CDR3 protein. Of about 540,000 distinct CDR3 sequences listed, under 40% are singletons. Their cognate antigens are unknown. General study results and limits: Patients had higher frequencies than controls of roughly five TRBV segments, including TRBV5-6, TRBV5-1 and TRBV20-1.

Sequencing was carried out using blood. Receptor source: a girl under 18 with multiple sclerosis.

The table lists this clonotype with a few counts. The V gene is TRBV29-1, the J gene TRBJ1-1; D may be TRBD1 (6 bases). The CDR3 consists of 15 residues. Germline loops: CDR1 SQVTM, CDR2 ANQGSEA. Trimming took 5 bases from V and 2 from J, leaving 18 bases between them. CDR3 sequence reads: CSVLVRGQYNTEAFF. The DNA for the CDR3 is TGCAGCGTTTTGGTTCGGGGGCAATATAACACTGAAGCTTTCTTT.

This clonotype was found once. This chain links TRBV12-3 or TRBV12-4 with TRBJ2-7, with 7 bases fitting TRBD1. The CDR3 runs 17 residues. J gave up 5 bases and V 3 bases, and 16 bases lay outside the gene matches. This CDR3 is CASSFLIRKGAFNEQYF. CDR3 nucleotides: TGTGCCAGCAGTTTTTTGATCCGCAAGGGGGCATTCAACGAGCAGTACTTC.

The CDR3 DNA sequence: TGTGCCAGCAGCGTGGGGGAGGGCCCCTTGAACACTGAAGCTTTCTTT. This gives the protein CASSVGEGPLNTEAFF. This chain joins TRBV9 and TRBJ1-1, with D possibly TRBD1 on 5 matching bases. CDR3 size: 16 residues. The V gene lost 2 bases and the J gene lost 0 bases, with 14 bases spanning the gap. Per the germline V gene, CDR1 is SGDLS and CDR2 is YYNGEE.

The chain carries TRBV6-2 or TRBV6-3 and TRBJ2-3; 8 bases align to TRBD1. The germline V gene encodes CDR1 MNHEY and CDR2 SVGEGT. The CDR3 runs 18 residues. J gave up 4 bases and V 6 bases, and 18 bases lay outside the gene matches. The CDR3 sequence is CASSPKRQGAHGPDTQYF. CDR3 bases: TGTGCCAGCAGCCCGAAGAGGCAGGGGGCTCACGGCCCAGATACGCAGTATTTT.

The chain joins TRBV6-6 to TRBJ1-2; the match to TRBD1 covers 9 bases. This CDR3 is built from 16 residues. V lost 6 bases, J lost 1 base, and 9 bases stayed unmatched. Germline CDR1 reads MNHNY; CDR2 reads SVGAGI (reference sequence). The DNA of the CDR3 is TGTGCCAGCAGCCTCACCGGGACAGGGCTTAACTATGGCTACACCTTC. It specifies CASSLTGTGLNYGYTF.

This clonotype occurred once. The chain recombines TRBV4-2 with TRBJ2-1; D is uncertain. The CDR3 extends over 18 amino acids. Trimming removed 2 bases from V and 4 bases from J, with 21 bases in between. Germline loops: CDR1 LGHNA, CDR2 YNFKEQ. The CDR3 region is CASSQTPGSAVGYNEQFF. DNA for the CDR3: TGTGCCAGCAGCCAAACCCCGGGTAGTGCCGTGGGGTACAATGAGCAGTTCTTC.

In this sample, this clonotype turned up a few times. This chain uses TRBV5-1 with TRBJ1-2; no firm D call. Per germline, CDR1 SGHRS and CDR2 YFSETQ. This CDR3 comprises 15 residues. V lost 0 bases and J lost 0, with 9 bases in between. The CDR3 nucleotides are TGCGCCAGCAGCTTGGGGACCACCGCTAACTATGGCTACACCTTC. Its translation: CASSLGTTANYGYTF.

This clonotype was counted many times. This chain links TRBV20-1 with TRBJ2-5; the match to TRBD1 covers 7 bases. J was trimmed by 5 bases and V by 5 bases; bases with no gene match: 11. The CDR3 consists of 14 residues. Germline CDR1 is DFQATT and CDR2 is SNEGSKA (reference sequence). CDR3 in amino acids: CSASEPTGRETQYF. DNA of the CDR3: TGCAGTGCTTCCGAGCCGACAGGGCGGGAGACCCAGTACTTC.

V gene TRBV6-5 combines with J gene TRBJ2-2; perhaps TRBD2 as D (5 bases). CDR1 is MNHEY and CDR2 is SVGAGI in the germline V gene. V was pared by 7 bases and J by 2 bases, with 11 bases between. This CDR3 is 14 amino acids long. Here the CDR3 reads CASKEGLNTGELFF. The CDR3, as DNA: TGTGCCAGCAAAGAGGGTCTTAACACCGGGGAGCTGTTTTTT.

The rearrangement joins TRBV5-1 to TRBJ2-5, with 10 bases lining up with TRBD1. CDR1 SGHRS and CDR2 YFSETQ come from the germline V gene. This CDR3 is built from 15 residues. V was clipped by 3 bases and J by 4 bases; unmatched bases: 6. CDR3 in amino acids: CASSSRTGGSETQYF. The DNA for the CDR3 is TGCGCCAGCAGCTCGAGGACAGGGGGGTCAGAGACCCAGTACTTC.

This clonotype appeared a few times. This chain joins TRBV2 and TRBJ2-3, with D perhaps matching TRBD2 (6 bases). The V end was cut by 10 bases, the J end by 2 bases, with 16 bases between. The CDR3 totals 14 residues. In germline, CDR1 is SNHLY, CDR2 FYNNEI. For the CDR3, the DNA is TGTGCCACCTTGACTAGAGAGGACACAGATACGCAGTATTTT. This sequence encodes CATLTREDTDTQYF. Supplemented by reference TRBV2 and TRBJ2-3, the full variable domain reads EPEVTQTPSHQVTQMGQEVILRCVPISNHLYFYWYRQILGQKVEFLVSFYNNEISEKSEIFDDQFSVERPDGSNFTLKIRSTKLEDSAMYFCATLTREDTDTQYFGPGTRLTVL.

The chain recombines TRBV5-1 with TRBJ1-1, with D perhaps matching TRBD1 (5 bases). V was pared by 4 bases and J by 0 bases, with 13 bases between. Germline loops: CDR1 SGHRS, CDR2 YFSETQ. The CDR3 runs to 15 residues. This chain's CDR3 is CASSQAGTVNTEAFF. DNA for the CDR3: TGCGCCAGCAGCCAGGCGGGGACTGTGAACACTGAAGCTTTCTTT.

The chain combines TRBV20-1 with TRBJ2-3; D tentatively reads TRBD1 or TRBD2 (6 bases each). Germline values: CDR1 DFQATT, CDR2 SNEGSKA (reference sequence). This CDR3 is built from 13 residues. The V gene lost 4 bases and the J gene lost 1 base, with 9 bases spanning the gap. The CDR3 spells CSANREGTDTQYF. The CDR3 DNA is TGCAGTGCTAACAGGGAGGGCACAGATACGCAGTATTTT.

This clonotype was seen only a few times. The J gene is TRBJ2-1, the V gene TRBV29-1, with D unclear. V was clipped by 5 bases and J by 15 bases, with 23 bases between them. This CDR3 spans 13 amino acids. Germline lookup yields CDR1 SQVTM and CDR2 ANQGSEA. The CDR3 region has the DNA TGCAGCGTTATTCCTTCCATCCCCGGCCCACGGTTCTTC. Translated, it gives CSVIPSIPGPRFF.

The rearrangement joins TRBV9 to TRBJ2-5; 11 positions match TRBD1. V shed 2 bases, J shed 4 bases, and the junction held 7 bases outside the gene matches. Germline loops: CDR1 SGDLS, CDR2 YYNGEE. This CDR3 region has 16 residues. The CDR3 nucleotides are TGTGCCAGCAGCGTGGACCGGGACAGGGGGAGAGAGACCCAGTACTTC. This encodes CASSVDRDRGRETQYF.

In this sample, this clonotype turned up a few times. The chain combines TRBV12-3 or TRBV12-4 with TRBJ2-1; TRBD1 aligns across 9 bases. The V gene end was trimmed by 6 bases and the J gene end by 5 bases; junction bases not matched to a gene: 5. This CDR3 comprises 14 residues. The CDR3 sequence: CASRRQGDHNEQFF. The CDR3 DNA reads TGTGCCAGCAGACGACAGGGGGACCACAATGAGCAGTTCTTC.

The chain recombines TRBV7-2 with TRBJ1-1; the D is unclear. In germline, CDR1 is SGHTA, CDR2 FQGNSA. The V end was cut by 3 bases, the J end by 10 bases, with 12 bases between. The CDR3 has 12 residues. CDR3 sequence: CASSLGALRAFF. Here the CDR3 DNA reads TGTGCCAGCAGCTTGGGCGCTTTGCGAGCTTTCTTT.

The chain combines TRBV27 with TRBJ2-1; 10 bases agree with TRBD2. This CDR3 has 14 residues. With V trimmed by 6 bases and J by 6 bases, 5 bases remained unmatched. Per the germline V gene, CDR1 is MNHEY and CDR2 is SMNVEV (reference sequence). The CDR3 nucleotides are TGTGCCAGCAGCGGGACTAGCGCACCCAATGAGCAGTTCTTC. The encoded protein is CASSGTSAPNEQFF.